This T cell receptor (beta chain) was captured in a study of Ad26.COV2.S vaccination and SARS-CoV-2 variants. The study, taken as a whole, reports: The TCR breadth and depth analyses may have understated or missed part of the total T cell responses.

Libraries were prepared by immunoSEQ multiplex PCR; TCRdb keeps only in-frame clonotypes and omits some of them. The sample carries some 320,000 clones, 86% recorded once. A note on this clone: What it binds is unknown.

The germline V and J ends were trimmed by 1 base and 3 bases, with 13 bases remaining between them. CDR3 length equals 16 residues. Per germline, CDR1 SGHTA and CDR2 FQGNSA. Noted treatment: some 20 received Ad26.COV2.S at low or high dose, single or two shots; roughly 5 received placebo; per-sample allocation not given. On day 63 after the first injection, vaccine and placebo recipients gave samples. This TCR was recovered from a person between 18 and 65 years old who received the Ad26.COV2.S COVID-19 vaccine or a placebo. The input for sequencing was peripheral blood, taken in a trial of Ad26.COV2.S vaccine versus placebo. The V and J genes are TRBV7-2 and TRBJ1-3; D is ambiguous. The CDR3 spells CASSLVFGLDGNTIYF. CDR3 in DNA: TGTGCCAGCAGCTTAGTTTTTGGACTTGATGGAAACACCATATATTTT.